The rows below give T cell receptor beta chains drawn from one sample of a study of blood T cell repertoires in COVID-19. Libraries were prepared by immunoSEQ multiplex PCR; TCRdb keeps only in-frame clonotypes and omits some of them. Altogether fewer than 300,000 clones are present, roughly 93% being singletons, with the ten largest covering 2.3%. Source material: PBMCs or T cells enriched from blood (not recorded which). The source is a woman aged 40 to 49 with acute COVID-19. CDR3s include the opening cysteine and the closing phenylalanine or tryptophan. The D gene is left open where the match is weak. Expanded clones get a size class; other rows say once, few or many, or leave the size out.

j_call	clone_size	v_call	d_call	cdr3_nt	cdr3_aa
TRBJ2-3	.	TRBV7-9	TRBD2	TGTGCCAGCAGCTTTTCTAGCGGGAGCCCCCCCGCAGATACGCAGTATTTT	CASSFSSGSPPADTQYF
TRBJ1-1	once	TRBV5-1	.	TGCGCCAGCTTCCGGGACTATATGAACACTGAAGCTTTCTTT	CASFRDYMNTEAFF
TRBJ2-1	.	TRBV6-5	TRBD2	TGTGCCAGTTCCGCCGGGACTAGCATCTACAATGAGCAGTTCTTC	CASSAGTSIYNEQFF
TRBJ2-1	.	TRBV5-1	TRBD2	TGCGCCAGCAGCCTCCAGACTAGCGGGAGGGCTGGAAATGAGCAGTTCTTC	CASSLQTSGRAGNEQFF
TRBJ2-1	.	TRBV24-1	.	TGTGCCACCTCGGCGGGGTCTTCGATGTACAATGAGCAGTTCTTC	CATSAGSSMYNEQFF
TRBJ2-3	.	TRBV24-1	TRBD1	TGTGCCACCAGCAAGGCAGGGGGCCGGAGCACAGATACGCAGTATTTT	CATSKAGGRSTDTQYF
TRBJ2-7	.	TRBV29-1	TRBD1	TGCAGCGTTGTACAGGGGAGTGTCGAGCAGTACTTC	CSVVQGSVEQYF
TRBJ2-5	.	TRBV7-2	TRBD1	TGTGCCAGCAGCAGAGGACAGGGGGGCGAGACCCAGTACTTC	CASSRGQGGETQYF
TRBJ1-2	.	TRBV7-2	TRBD1	TGTGCCAGCAGCAGCCGACAGGGAGGCGGCTACACCTTC	CASSSRQGGGYTF
TRBJ1-2	.	TRBV6-1	.	TGTGCCAGCAGGGCGGGGACGGCACCTAACTATGGCTACACCTTC	CASRAGTAPNYGYTF
TRBJ2-1	many	TRBV3-1/TRBV3-2	TRBD2	TGTGCCAGCAGCCAAATGAGACTAGCGGGGGTAGGGAATGAGCAGTTCTTC	CASSQMRLAGVGNEQFF
TRBJ2-2	.	TRBV4-1	TRBD1	TGCGCCAGCAGCCAAGGGACAGGGGGTGGAGGGGAGCTGTTTTTT	CASSQGTGGGGELFF
TRBJ1-2	.	TRBV19	.	TGTGCCAGTAGTACCCGGAACTATGGCTACACCTTC	CASSTRNYGYTF
TRBJ1-2	.	TRBV7-2	.	TGTGCCAGCAGCTTGAACGTGGCAGGAGGAAAATATGGCTACACCTTC	CASSLNVAGGKYGYTF
TRBJ1-2	.	TRBV2	.	TGTGCCAGCAGTGTTACGCGGAGAAGATCATATGGCTACACCTTC	CASSVTRRRSYGYTF
TRBJ1-2	.	TRBV28	.	TGTGCCAGCAGTTTCGCCCGGGGCTATGGCTACACCTTC	CASSFARGYGYTF
TRBJ2-5	.	TRBV4-3	.	TGCGCCAGCAGCCAGAGTAAAGAACGTGGGACCCAGTACTTC	CASSQSKERGTQYF
TRBJ2-2	.	TRBV2	TRBD1	TGTGCCAGCAATGGACAGGGATCGGGGGCCGGGGAGCTGTTTTTT	CASNGQGSGAGELFF
TRBJ2-3	.	TRBV4-1	TRBD2	TGCGCCAGCAGCCAAGAAGCCGGCGGGGGAGTCACAGATACGCAGTATTTT	CASSQEAGGGVTDTQYF
TRBJ1-1	once	TRBV10-3	.	TGTGCCATCACCGTGGCCCCCTCGTTACAGGAAGCTTTCTTT	CAITVAPSLQEAFF
TRBJ2-5	.	TRBV5-6	.	TGTGCCAGCCTTATACAGGGCTTCCAAGAGACCCAGTACTTC	CASLIQGFQETQYF
TRBJ1-1	.	TRBV2	.	TGTGCCAGCACGGGGGACGGAGGAATGAACACTGAAGCTTTCTTT	CASTGDGGMNTEAFF
TRBJ2-1	.	TRBV6-5	TRBD2	TGTGCCAGCAGGGGACTAGCGGGAGGGCCAGGGGAGCAGTTCTTC	CASRGLAGGPGEQFF
TRBJ1-1	.	TRBV7-9	.	TGTGCCAGCAGTTTGGGAGGGGAGGCCACTGAAGCTTTCTTT	CASSLGGEATEAFF
TRBJ2-7	.	TRBV15	.	TGTGCCACCAGCAGAGACCCGGCGGGATCCTACGAGCAGTACTTC	CATSRDPAGSYEQYF
TRBJ2-2	.	TRBV19	.	TGTGCCAGTAGGACGCAGGCTTCGAACACCGGGGAGCTGTTTTTT	CASRTQASNTGELFF
TRBJ2-7	.	TRBV19	TRBD2	TGTGCCAGACCCAACCTCCGGGACTACACTTTAGAGCAGTACTTC	CARPNLRDYTLEQYF
TRBJ1-2	.	TRBV18	.	TGTGCCAGCTCACCATACTACAGGGAAGCTAACTATGGCTACACCTTC	CASSPYYREANYGYTF
TRBJ2-2	.	TRBV5-6	TRBD2	TGTGCCAGCAGCTTCGGGACTAGCGGGATAATTAACACCGGGGAGCTGTTTTTT	CASSFGTSGIINTGELFF
TRBJ2-5	.	TRBV10-3	TRBD2	TGTGCCATCAGTGAGGAAGGGTCTCAGGCCGCGGGGGGGCAAGAGACCCAGTACTTC	CAISEEGSQAAGGQETQYF
TRBJ1-1	few	TRBV11-2	TRBD1	TGTGCCAGCAGCTTCGGGACAGGGAACACTGAAGCTTTCTTT	CASSFGTGNTEAFF
TRBJ1-1	.	TRBV4-3	TRBD1	TGCGCCAGCAGCAAGGACAGGGGGCGGAACACTGAAGCTTTCTTT	CASSKDRGRNTEAFF
TRBJ2-3	.	TRBV12-3/TRBV12-4	.	TGTGCCAGCAGTTTAGGGAGTACAGATACGCAGTATTTT	CASSLGSTDTQYF